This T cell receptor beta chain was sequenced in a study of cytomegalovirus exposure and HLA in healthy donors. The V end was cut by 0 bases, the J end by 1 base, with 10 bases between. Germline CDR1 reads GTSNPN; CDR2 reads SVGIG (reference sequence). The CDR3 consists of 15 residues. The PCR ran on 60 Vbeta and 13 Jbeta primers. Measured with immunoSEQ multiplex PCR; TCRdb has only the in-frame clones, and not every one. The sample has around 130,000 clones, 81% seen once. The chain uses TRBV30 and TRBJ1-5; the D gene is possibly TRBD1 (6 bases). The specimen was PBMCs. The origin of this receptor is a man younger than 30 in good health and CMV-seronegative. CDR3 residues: CAWSVAGASNQPQHF. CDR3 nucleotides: TGTGCCTGGAGTGTAGCGGGGGCAAGCAATCAGCCCCAGCATTTT.